The 21 T cell receptor beta chains below come from one sample, sequenced in a study of shared clonotypes between healthy human individuals. TCRdb's table, derived via immunoSEQ multiplex PCR, lists solely in-frame clones and lacks some. The table shows hundreds of thousands of clones, with around 76% occurring only once. Sequencing used PBMCs. The receptors stem from a woman between 35 and 50 years old in good health. Some clones in this sample may be carry-over from other donors' samples.

The chain employs TRBV2 and TRBJ2-3; 7 nucleotides line up with TRBD2. Germline loops: CDR1 SNHLY, CDR2 FYNNEI. V lost 8 bases, J lost 3 bases, and 5 bases stayed unmatched. The CDR3 length is 13 residues. CDR3 amino acids: CASSTSRTDTQYF. For the CDR3, the DNA is TGTGCCAGCTCGACTAGCAGGACAGATACGCAGTATTTT.

This sequence joins TRBV21-1 and TRBJ1-4; the table assigns TRBD1, which was not confirmed against the DNA. TRBV21-1 is described as a pseudogene. This CDR3 region has 13 residues. This CDR3 is CANRQIANEKLFF. CDR3 DNA sequence: TGTGCCAACCGACAGATTGCTAATGAAAAACTGTTTTTT.

The rearrangement joins TRBV7-2 to TRBJ2-7; 7 bases line up with TRBD2. V dropped 4 bases and J dropped 4; count of bases not matched to a gene: 10. This CDR3 is built from 15 residues. The germline V gene encodes CDR1 SGHTA and CDR2 FQGNSA. The DNA of the CDR3 is TGTGCCAGCAGCTCGACGCCTAGCGGTCGTTACGAGCAGTACTTC. This encodes CASSSTPSGRYEQYF. The whole variable domain, remainder taken from reference TRBV7-2 and TRBJ2-7, is GAGVSQSPSNKVTEKGKDVELRCDPISGHTALYWYRQSLGQGLEFLIYFQGNSAPDKSGLPSDRFSAERTGGSVSTLTIQRTQQEDSAVYLCASSSTPSGRYEQYFGPGTRLTVT.

With regard to this clone: This likely comes from a read error, as the CDR3 has no conserved phenylalanine or tryptophan at its end. The rearrangement uses TRBV10-2 and TRBJ1-1, with D maybe TRBD1 (6 bases). The V and J ends lost 3 bases and 3 bases respectively, with 8 bases between them. Germline V gene data show CDR1 as WSHSY and CDR2 as SAAADI. This CDR3 is built from 13 residues. CDR3 in amino acids: CASSDGQHTEAFL. CDR3 DNA: TGCGCCAGCAGTGATGGACAGCACACTGAAGCTTTCTTA.

This clone was observed once. The CDR3 nucleotides are TGTGCCAGCAGCCAAGAAGGAGATGTATCCTACGAGCAGTACTTC. Encoded protein: CASSQEGDVSYEQYF. V gene TRBV7-9 combines with J gene TRBJ2-5; D remains unclear. Judging by the DNA end, TRBJ2-7 fits better; the J call may be wrong. The CDR3 length is 15 residues. CDR1 is SEHNR and CDR2 is FQNEAQ in the germline V gene (reference sequence).

This clone was recorded only once. The chain employs TRBV30 and TRBJ2-5, with D perhaps matching TRBD1 (5 bases). The CDR3 runs to 13 residues. Germline CDR1 is GTSNPN and CDR2 is SVGIG (reference sequence). Trimming shortened V by 0 bases and J by 5 bases, and 10 bases separated the two germline ends. The CDR3 DNA reads as TGTGCCTGGAGTGTTAAGGGGTCGGAGACCCAGTACTTC. This gives the protein CAWSVKGSETQYF.

Note on this clone: The same CDR3 is also encoded by other DNA sequences in this sample. J is TRBJ2-3 and V is TRBV7-3; D uncertain. V lost 2 bases and J lost 0, with 6 bases in between. This CDR3 region has 14 residues. CDR1 SGHTA and CDR2 FQGTGA come from the germline V gene. As DNA, the CDR3 is TGTGCCAGCAGCTTAGGCCATAGCACAGATACGCAGTATTTT. Encoded protein: CASSLGHSTDTQYF.

This chain links TRBV2 with TRBJ2-2; 7 bases match TRBD1. CDR1 and CDR2 (germline): SNHLY, FYNNEI. V lost 5 bases to trimming and J lost 4 bases; unmatched junction nucleotides: 4. The CDR3 length is 14 residues. CDR3 in amino acids: CASSWDSITGELFF. CDR3 bases: TGTGCCAGCAGTTGGGACAGCATCACCGGGGAGCTGTTTTTT.

This chain uses TRBV11-2 with TRBJ2-5; TRBD1 aligns across 7 bases. The V gene end was trimmed by 4 bases and the J gene end by 2 bases; junction bases not matched to a gene: 7. Germline CDR1 and CDR2: SGHAT and FQNNGV. The CDR3 sequence is 15 residues long. The CDR3 DNA sequence: TGTGCCAGCAGCTCAACGACGGGACAGCAAGAGACCCAGTACTTC. Translated, it gives CASSSTTGQQETQYF.

A word on this clone: A much larger clonotype is one base distant, so this may be a read error. The chain uses TRBV18 and TRBJ2-3; no clear D. CDR3 length equals 14 residues. Trimming cost V 2 bases and J 0 bases, with 6 bases left between them. CDR1 KGHSH and CDR2 LQKENI come from the germline V gene. CDR3 region: CASSPACSTDTQYF. CDR3 nucleotide sequence: TGTGCCAGCTCACCAGCGTGTAGCACAGATACGCAGTATTTT.

This clone occurred many times. The V gene is TRBV7-9, the J gene TRBJ2-5; TRBD2 might be the D (6 bases). Trimming left V 5 bases short and J 4 bases short, with 14 bases between. Germline lookup yields CDR1 SEHNR and CDR2 FQNEAQ (reference sequence). This CDR3 has 14 residues. DNA of the CDR3: TGTGCCAGCAGCCCGGGGGAGAGGGGAGAGACCCAGTACTTC. Translated, it gives CASSPGERGETQYF.

V and J are TRBV10-2 and TRBJ2-7; TRBD2 is a possible D gene (5 bases). Trimming removed 6 bases at V and 5 bases at J, with 14 bases between. This CDR3 has 13 amino acids. The germline gives CDR1 WSHSY, CDR2 SAAADI. The CDR3 loop is CASSPGNLNEQYF. The CDR3 DNA is TGCGCCAGCAGCCCGGGAAACTTAAACGAGCAGTACTTC.

V usage is TRBV28 and J usage is TRBJ1-5; possible D gene TRBD1, 6 bases. In germline, CDR1 is MDHEN, CDR2 SYDVKM. The CDR3 consists of 17 residues. V gave up 3 bases and J gave up 0 bases, with 15 bases separating them. The CDR3 here is CASSFSRGAYSNQPQHF. The CDR3 region has the DNA TGTGCCAGCAGTTTCAGCCGGGGGGCCTATAGCAATCAGCCCCAGCATTTT.

The chain carries TRBV28 and TRBJ2-4; 8 nucleotides align to TRBD1. This CDR3 has 13 residues. Trimming cost V 2 bases and J 8 bases; bases outside gene matches: 2. CDR1 is MDHEN, CDR2 SYDVKM, per germline. This CDR3 reads CASSLVQGDIQYF. Written as DNA, the CDR3 is TGTGCCAGCAGTTTAGTACAGGGGGACATTCAGTACTTC. The full variable domain, completed using reference TRBV28 and TRBJ2-4, is DVKVTQSSRYLVKRTGEKVFLECVQDMDHENMFWYRQDPGLGLRLIYFSYDVKMKEKGDIPEGYSVSREKKERFSLILESASTNQTSMYLCASSLVQGDIQYFGAGTRLSVL.

The CDR3 region is CASNGPYEQYF. DNA for the CDR3: TGTGCCAGCAACGGCCCCTACGAGCAGTACTTC. This sequence joins TRBV6-5 and TRBJ2-7; no definite D call. Trimming took 7 bases from V and 2 from J, leaving 6 bases between them. The CDR3 spans 11 residues. Germline V gene data show CDR1 as MNHEY and CDR2 as SVGAGI.

V is TRBV27 and J is TRBJ2-3, with 7 bases aligning to TRBD1. The germline V gene encodes CDR1 MNHEY and CDR2 SMNVEV (reference sequence). The CDR3 consists of 15 residues. The V gene end was trimmed by 4 bases and the J gene end by 2 bases; junction bases not matched to a gene: 6. This CDR3 reads CASSSDRTVTDTQYF. CDR3 bases: TGTGCCAGCAGTTCGGACAGGACCGTCACAGATACGCAGTATTTT.

V is TRBV28 and J is TRBJ2-1, with a weak D call TRBD2 (6 bases). The CDR3 sequence is 14 residues long. V was trimmed by 2 bases and J by 1 base, leaving 6 bases between them. CDR1 MDHEN and CDR2 SYDVKM come from the germline V gene. The CDR3 loop reads CASSLGRSYNEQFF. The CDR3, as DNA: TGTGCCAGCAGTTTAGGGAGGTCCTACAATGAGCAGTTCTTC.

The chain links TRBV27 to TRBJ1-4; D call uncertain. The CDR3 extends over 14 amino acids. V gave up 5 bases and J gave up 7 bases, with 14 bases separating them. Germline V lookup: CDR1 MNHEY, CDR2 SMNVEV (reference sequence). CDR3 residues: CASSNEGPGEKLFF. CDR3 nucleotide sequence: TGTGCCAGCAGTAATGAAGGGCCAGGTGAAAAACTGTTTTTT.

The chain couples TRBV11-2 to TRBJ2-1; a weak D match, TRBD1 (6 bases). The germline gives CDR1 SGHAT, CDR2 FQNNGV. The CDR3 length is 11 residues. CDR3 coding DNA: TGTGCGGCAGGGGACGGTAATGAGCAGTTCTTC. It is translated as CAAGDGNEQFF.

The chain uses TRBV6-1 and TRBJ2-6; D is ambiguous. Trimming stripped 6 bases from V and 0 bases from J, with 3 bases between. CDR1 and CDR2 from the germline V gene are MNHNS and SASEGT. This CDR3 has 13 residues. CDR3 bases: TGTGCCAGCAGCAACTCTGGGGCCAACGTCCTGACTTTC. This translates into CASSNSGANVLTF.

V and J are TRBV29-1 and TRBJ2-1, with D possibly matching TRBD2 (6 bases). Trimming left V 8 bases short and J 9 bases short, with 11 bases between. CDR1 is SQVTM, CDR2 ANQGSEA, per germline. The CDR3 runs to 10 residues. CDR3 nucleotide sequence: TGCAGCATCCGGAGGGGTGAGCAGTTCTTC. Protein product: CSIRRGEQFF.